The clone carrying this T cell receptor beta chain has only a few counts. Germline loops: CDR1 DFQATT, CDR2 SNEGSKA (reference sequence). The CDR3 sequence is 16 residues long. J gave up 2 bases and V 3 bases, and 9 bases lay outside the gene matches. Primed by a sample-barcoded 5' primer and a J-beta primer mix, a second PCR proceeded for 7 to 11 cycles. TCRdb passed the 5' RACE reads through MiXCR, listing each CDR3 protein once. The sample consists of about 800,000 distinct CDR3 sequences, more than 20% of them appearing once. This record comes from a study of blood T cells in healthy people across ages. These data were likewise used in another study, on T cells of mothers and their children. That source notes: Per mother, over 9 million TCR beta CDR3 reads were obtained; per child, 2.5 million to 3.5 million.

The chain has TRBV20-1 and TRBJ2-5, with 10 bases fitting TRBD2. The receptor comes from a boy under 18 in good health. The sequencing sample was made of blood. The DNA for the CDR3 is TGCAGTGCTAGTATAGCGGGGGGCCTTCGTCAAGAGACCCAGTACTTC. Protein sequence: CSASIAGGLRQETQYF.